One T cell receptor (beta chain) is described in this entry. Its antigen remains unknown. This record belongs to a study of shared clonotypes between healthy human individuals. General study findings and limits: Apart from blood, nothing was sampled; tissue repertoires likely differ.

Germline CDR1 is MNHEY and CDR2 is SVGAGI. V was clipped by 2 bases and J by 2 bases; unmatched bases: 3. This CDR3 spans 16 amino acids. Each unsorted PBMC replicate got 300 ng genomic DNA, approximately 29,000 genomes. As handled by the study authors: Without quality scores, immunoSEQ junctional reads could not be filtered like full-length reads. Sequencing used immunoSEQ multiplex PCR; TCRdb keeps in-frame clones, though not all of them. V and J calls plus clone size are reproduced from that table; the DNA served to infer D and trimming. The sample holds about half a million clones, roughly 80% seen once. All donors qualified as healthy HIV-negative adults and had experienced no recent acute infections or vaccinations.

Material: PBMCs. The chain recombines TRBV6-5 with TRBJ2-7; TRBD2 aligns across 13 bases. The clonotype comes from a woman aged 40 to 50 in good health. Some clones in this sample may be carry-over from other donors' samples. The CDR3 nucleotides are TGTGCCAGCAGTTACCGGACTAGCGGGAGTCCCTACGAGCAGTACTTC. Its translation: CASSYRTSGSPYEQYF.